The 10 T cell receptor beta chains given below trace back to one sample, sequenced in a study of CD8 T cells in ankylosing spondylitis. A single record per CDR3 protein comes from TCRdb applying MiXCR to the 5' RACE reads. The table shows 300,000 to 350,000 distinct CDR3 sequences, with about 14% occurring only once. The material sequenced was blood, either unsorted or a sorted T cell fraction (not recorded which). These receptors all come from a male donor with ankylosing spondylitis or in good health (not recorded which).

The chain uses TRBV12-3 or TRBV12-4 and TRBJ2-1; a weak D match, TRBD2 (5 bases). The CDR3 runs to 13 residues. Deletions cut 7 bases from V and 8 bases from J, with 15 bases between. CDR3 coding DNA: TGTGCCAGCATCCTAAGGGAGCGCGATGAGCAGTTCTTC. Translation: CASILRERDEQFF.

This clonotype has ten or more counts. The chain recombines TRBV27 with TRBJ1-4; a weak D match, TRBD1 (6 bases). Germline assignment: CDR1 MNHEY and CDR2 SMNVEV (reference sequence). The CDR3 is made up of 22 amino acids. V was pared by 3 bases and J by 3 bases, with 32 bases between. The CDR3 here is CASSFSFSWDTSQPEANEKLFF. The DNA for the CDR3 is TGTGCCAGCAGTTTCTCTTTTTCGTGGGACACCTCTCAACCAGAGGCTAATGAAAAACTGTTTTTT. The whole variable domain, remainder taken from reference TRBV27 and TRBJ1-4, is EAQVTQNPRYLITVTGKKLTVTCSQNMNHEYMSWYRQDPGLGLRQIYYSMNVEVTDKGDVPEGYKVSRKEKRNFPLILESPSPNQTSLYFCASSFSFSWDTSQPEANEKLFFGSGTQLSVL.

This clonotype was found a few times. J is TRBJ1-2 and V is TRBV20-1; no clear D. CDR3 length equals 11 residues. The V gene's germline CDR1 is DFQATT and CDR2 SNEGSKA (reference sequence). With 5 bases removed from V and 6 bases from J, the gap between germline ends came to 10 bases. The CDR3 spells CSADGLDGYTF. The CDR3 DNA follows: TGCAGTGCTGATGGCTTAGATGGCTACACCTTC.

The gene calls are TRBV11-2 and TRBJ2-5, with 7 nucleotides matching TRBD2. Germline V gene sequence: CDR1 SGHAT, CDR2 FQNNGV. J gave up 5 bases and V 3 bases, and 9 bases lay outside the gene matches. The CDR3 extends over 15 amino acids. CDR3 sequence: CASSLWAGAGETQYF. The CDR3 region has the DNA TGTGCCAGCAGCTTGTGGGCGGGAGCCGGGGAGACCCAGTACTTC. Variable domain in full (rest from reference TRBV11-2 and TRBJ2-5): EAGVAQSPRYKIIEKRQSVAFWCNPISGHATLYWYQQILGQGPKLLIQFQNNGVVDDSQLPKDRFSAERLKGVDSTLKIQPAKLEDSAVYLCASSLWAGAGETQYFGPGTRLLVL.

This clonotype is termed medium-sized. The genes are TRBV3-2 and TRBJ2-1; TRBD2 is the table's D call, not checked against the DNA. TRBV3-2 is given as a pseudogene. This CDR3 is 17 amino acids long. The CDR3 sequence: CASSPRGRGISYNEQFF. DNA for the CDR3: TGTGCCAGCAGCCCCCGAGGGCGGGGGATCTCCTACAATGAGCAGTTCTTC.

The chain links TRBV12-3 or TRBV12-4 to TRBJ2-5; TRBD2 agrees at 11 bases. The length of the CDR3 is 14 residues. V was pared by 6 bases and J by 5 bases, with 5 bases of the junction left unmatched. The CDR3 region is CASSSTSGGETQYF. Written as DNA, the CDR3 is TGTGCCAGCAGCTCAACTAGCGGGGGTGAGACCCAGTACTTC.

V usage is TRBV4-1 and J usage is TRBJ1-6; 8 positions agree with TRBD1. Germline CDR1 MGHRA, CDR2 YSYEKL. The CDR3 runs to 16 residues. V was clipped by 4 bases and J by 8 bases; unmatched bases: 10. The CDR3 region has the DNA TGCGCCAGCAGCCTTCTGACAGGGGCAGGGGATTCACCCCTCCACTTT. Its translation is CASSLLTGAGDSPLHF.

The V call is TRBV7-9, the J call TRBJ2-3; 7 bases align to TRBD2. The CDR3 has 15 residues. Germline V CDR1 and CDR2: SEHNR, FQNEAQ (reference sequence). The V gene end was trimmed by 5 bases and the J gene end by 3 bases; junction bases not matched to a gene: 8. The DNA of the CDR3 is TGTGCCAGCAGCACCCGAGGGCGGGGGACAGATACGCAGTATTTT. It yields the protein CASSTRGRGTDTQYF.

This clonotype showed up just a few times. The V gene is TRBV27, the J gene TRBJ1-1, with TRBD1 matching 9 bases. This CDR3 is 17 amino acids long. V gave up 1 base and J gave up 0 bases; unmatched junction bases: 6. Germline V CDR1 and CDR2: MNHEY, SMNVEV (reference sequence). Written as DNA, the CDR3 is TGTGCCAGCAGTTTATACTCCCGGACAGGGGTGAACACTGAAGCTTTCTTT. Protein product: CASSLYSRTGVNTEAFF.

The chain recombines TRBV6-2 or TRBV6-3 with TRBJ2-3; D gene unclear. V dropped 1 base and J dropped 0 bases, with 8 bases sitting between them. CDR3 size: 15 residues. Germline V lookup: CDR1 MNHEY, CDR2 SVGEGT. CDR3 residues: CASSYWQDSTDTQYF. The CDR3, as DNA: TGTGCCAGCAGTTACTGGCAGGACAGCACAGATACGCAGTATTTT.